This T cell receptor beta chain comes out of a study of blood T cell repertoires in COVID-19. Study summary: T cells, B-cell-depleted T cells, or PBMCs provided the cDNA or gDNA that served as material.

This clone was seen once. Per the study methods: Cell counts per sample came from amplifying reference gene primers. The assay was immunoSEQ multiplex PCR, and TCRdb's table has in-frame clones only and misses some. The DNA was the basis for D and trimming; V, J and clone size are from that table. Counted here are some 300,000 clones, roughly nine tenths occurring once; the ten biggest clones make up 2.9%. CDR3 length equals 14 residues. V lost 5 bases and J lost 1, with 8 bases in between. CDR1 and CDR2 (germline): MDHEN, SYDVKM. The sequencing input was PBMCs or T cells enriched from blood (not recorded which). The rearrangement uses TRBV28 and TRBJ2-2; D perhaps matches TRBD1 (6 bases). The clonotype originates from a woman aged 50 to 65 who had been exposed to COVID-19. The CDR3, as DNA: TGTGCCAGCAGTGGGGGACAGAACACCGGGGAGCTGTTTTTT. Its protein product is CASSGGQNTGELFF.